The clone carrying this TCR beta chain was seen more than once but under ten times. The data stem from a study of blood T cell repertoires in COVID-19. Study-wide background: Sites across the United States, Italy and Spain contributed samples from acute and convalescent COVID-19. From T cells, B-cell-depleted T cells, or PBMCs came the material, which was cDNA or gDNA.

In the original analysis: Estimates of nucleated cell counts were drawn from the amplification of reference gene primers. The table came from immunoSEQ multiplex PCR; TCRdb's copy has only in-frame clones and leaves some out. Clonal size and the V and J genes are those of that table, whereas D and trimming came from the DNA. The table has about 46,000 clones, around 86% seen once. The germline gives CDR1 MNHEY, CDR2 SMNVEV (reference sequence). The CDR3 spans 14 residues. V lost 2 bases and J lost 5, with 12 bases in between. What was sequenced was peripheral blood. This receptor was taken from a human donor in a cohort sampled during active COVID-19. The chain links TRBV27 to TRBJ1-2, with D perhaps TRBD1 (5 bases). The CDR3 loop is CASSLQGEAYGYTF. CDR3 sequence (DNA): TGTGCCAGCAGTTTACAAGGGGAAGCTTATGGCTACACCTTC.